This TCR beta chain was profiled in a study of T-cell memory formation after mild COVID-19. Study-level information: TCR clusters largely stayed donor specific. General observations from the study: In pre-infection memory, a portion of responding clones appeared, which suggested that cross-reactive memory joined. CD4/CD8 balance characterized clones contracting day 15 to 85, and CD4+ skew characterized later expanders.

On this clonotype itself: Its antigen remains unknown.

Using constant-segment primers, 5'RACE produced TCR alpha and TCR beta cDNA libraries carrying sample barcodes and UMIs. One entry per CDR3 protein results from TCRdb running MiXCR on the 5' RACE reads. The sample lists hundreds of thousands of distinct CDR3 sequences, less than 25% seen once, with around 7.7% in the top ten. Germline CDR1 reads SGDLS; CDR2 reads YYNGEE. There are 16 residues in the CDR3. After removal of 4 bases from V and 7 bases from J, the junction contained 8 bases not matched to a gene. Sequenced: PBMCs or a T cell subset sorted from them (not recorded which). This receptor was obtained from an adult woman who had mild COVID-19 (a few samples of this study predate the infection). Cell type and time point are not known. The chain uses TRBV9 and TRBJ2-2; 12 nucleotides line up with TRBD2. The CDR3, as DNA: TGTGCCAGCAGCCCAAGGACTAGCGGGGTTAACGGGGAGCTGTTTTTT. Its translation: CASSPRTSGVNGELFF.